These T cell receptor beta chains were read from a single sample in a study of T cell repertoires in ileal Crohn's disease. This table comes from immunoSEQ multiplex PCR, and its TCRdb copy is limited to in-frame clones, with some not included. The table records roughly 16,000 clones, more than 85% of them present only once. Sequenced input: ileal tissue. These receptor sequences come from an adult with Crohn's disease. Each CDR3 is given with its conserved first and last residue. D genes are given only for firm matches. Clone size is stated in some rows and not others, as once, few, many or a class when expanded.

size	V	J	D	CDR3	DNA
few	TRBV28	TRBJ1-5	TRBD1	CASSIGQGGYQPQHF	TGTGCCAGCAGCATCGGACAGGGTGGGTATCAGCCCCAGCATTTT
-	TRBV7-9	TRBJ1-1	TRBD1	CASSLWDSQNTEAFF	TGTGCCAGCAGCTTGTGGGACAGCCAGAACACTGAAGCTTTCTTT
-	TRBV5-1	TRBJ1-5	-	CASSLDGRENQPQHF	TGCGCCAGCAGCTTGGACGGCAGGGAGAATCAGCCCCAGCATTTT
once	TRBV5-1	TRBJ2-1	-	CASSLDVYNEQFF	TGCGCCAGCAGCTTGGACGTCTACAATGAGCAGTTCTTC
-	TRBV4-1	TRBJ1-2	TRBD1	CASSQVRGRDGYTF	TGCGCCAGCAGCCAAGTCAGGGGGAGGGATGGCTACACCTTC
once	TRBV5-8	TRBJ2-7	-	CASSSVDSRYF	TGTGCCAGCAGCTCGGTTGACAGTAGGTACTTC
-	TRBV7-8	TRBJ1-1	-	CASSLEGQGAEAFF	TGTGCCAGCAGCTTAGAGGGCCAGGGCGCTGAAGCTTTCTTT
-	TRBV5-6	TRBJ2-5	TRBD2	CASSLWTSGGFRTQYF	TGTGCCAGCAGCTTGTGGACTAGCGGGGGGTTCCGGACCCAGTACTTC
-	TRBV4-3	TRBJ2-3	-	CASSQVERGTQYF	TGCGCCAGCAGCCAAGTTGAACGGGGTACGCAGTATTTT
once	TRBV4-2	TRBJ2-6	-	CASSQVQVGANVLTF	TGTGCCAGCAGCCAAGTTCAGGTTGGGGCCAACGTCCTGACTTTC
-	TRBV10-3	TRBJ2-1	-	CAISEGYNEQFF	TGTGCCATCTCGGAGGGCTACAATGAGCAGTTCTTC
-	TRBV29-1	TRBJ2-1	-	CSAPDRNYNEQFF	TGCAGCGCCCCGGACCGTAACTACAATGAGCAGTTCTTC
once	TRBV2	TRBJ2-1	-	CASLDAWGEQFF	TGTGCCAGCCTTGACGCCTGGGGTGAGCAGTTCTTC
-	TRBV5-5	TRBJ2-2	-	CASSFLPGGELFF	TGTGCCAGCAGCTTCCTCCCCGGCGGGGAGCTGTTTTTT
-	TRBV7-7	TRBJ2-1	-	CASSLEGSNEQFF	TGTGCTAGCAGCTTAGAGGGCTCCAATGAGCAGTTCTTC
-	TRBV11-2	TRBJ1-6	-	CASSLSPGTGSPLHF	TGTGCCAGCAGCTTAAGTCCGGGGACGGGTTCACCCCTCCACTTT
once	TRBV7-3	TRBJ2-7	TRBD1	CASSTGQGGEQYF	TGTGCCAGCAGCACCGGACAGGGTGGAGAGCAGTACTTC
-	TRBV10-3	TRBJ2-2	TRBD2	CAISEGLAGWDGELFF	TGTGCCATCAGTGAGGGACTAGCGGGATGGGACGGGGAGCTGTTTTTT
-	TRBV12-5	TRBJ1-1	-	CASGLNRGNTEAFF	TGTGCTAGTGGTTTGAATCGAGGGAACACTGAAGCTTTCTTT
-	TRBV5-1	TRBJ2-1	TRBD1	CASSLRGTGDYNEQFF	TGCGCCAGCAGCCTCCGTGGCACAGGGGACTACAATGAGCAGTTCTTC
-	TRBV10-2	TRBJ1-2	TRBD1	CASSANYGTGDLNPYGYTF	TGCGCCAGCAGTGCGAACTACGGGACAGGGGACCTAAATCCCTATGGCTACACCTTC
once	TRBV5-1	TRBJ2-5	-	CASSREFQGQETQYF	TGCGCCAGCAGCCGGGAGTTCCAGGGCCAAGAGACCCAGTACTTC
-	TRBV10-2	TRBJ2-3	-	CASSGEARDTQYF	TGCGCCAGCAGCGGGGAAGCAAGGGATACGCAGTATTTT
-	TRBV15	TRBJ1-1	-	CATSRDGKLNTEAFF	TGTGCCACCAGCAGAGATGGGAAATTGAACACTGAAGCTTTCTTT
-	TRBV18	TRBJ2-2	-	CASSPRRAYNTGELFF	TGTGCCAGCTCACCCCGGAGGGCCTATAACACCGGGGAGCTGTTTTTT
-	TRBV7-3	TRBJ2-1	-	CASSLSRNNEQFF	TGTGCCAGCAGCTTAAGTAGGAACAATGAGCAGTTCTTC
-	TRBV6-6	TRBJ1-2	-	CASSYGSPSSYGYTF	TGTGCCAGCAGTTACGGGTCACCAAGTTCCTATGGCTACACCTTC
-	TRBV30	TRBJ1-1	-	CAWSWGATEAFF	TGTGCCTGGAGTTGGGGGGCCACTGAAGCTTTCTTT
-	TRBV4-1	TRBJ1-6	-	CASSPGEVGALLYNSPLHF	TGCGCCAGCAGCCCAGGGGAAGTAGGGGCGCTTCTCTATAATTCACCCCTCCACTTT
-	TRBV14	TRBJ2-3	-	CASSQKGPYTDTQYF	TGTGCCAGCAGCCAAAAAGGGCCTTACACAGATACGCAGTATTTT
once	TRBV5-8	TRBJ1-4	TRBD1	CASSSEGQGGEKLFF	TGTGCCAGCAGCTCCGAGGGACAGGGCGGTGAAAAACTGTTTTTT
-	TRBV5-6	TRBJ2-7	-	CASSSYSQEQYF	TGTGCCAGCAGTTCATACAGCCAGGAGCAGTACTTC
-	TRBV18	TRBJ1-2	TRBD1	CASSPGTGIAYGYTF	TGTGCCAGCTCACCCGGGACAGGGATCGCCTATGGCTACACCTTC
-	TRBV6-1	TRBJ1-2	TRBD1	CASEKGQGSYGYTF	TGTGCCAGCGAAAAGGGACAGGGGAGCTATGGCTACACCTTC
-	TRBV10-3	TRBJ1-2	-	CAISEAGVYGYTF	TGTGCCATCAGTGAAGCAGGGGTGTATGGCTACACCTTC
-	TRBV5-1	TRBJ1-1	TRBD1	CASSLGETGRFWNTEAFF	TGCGCCAGCAGCTTGGGGGAGACAGGGCGATTCTGGAACACTGAAGCTTTCTTT
-	TRBV27	TRBJ2-3	-	CASSRTGGRRDTQYF	TGTGCCAGCAGTCGAACGGGGGGCCGGAGAGATACGCAGTATTTT
-	TRBV5-4	TRBJ2-3	TRBD2	CASSLGGGGARDTQYF	TGTGCCAGCAGCTTGGGTGGCGGGGGGGCCCGAGATACGCAGTATTTT
-	TRBV28	TRBJ2-2	TRBD2	CASSLIPSGGPSAGELFF	TGTGCCAGCAGTTTAATTCCTAGCGGGGGGCCAAGCGCCGGGGAGCTGTTTTTT
-	TRBV7-9	TRBJ1-1	-	CASSLIGASNTEAFF	TGTGCCAGCAGCTTGATTGGGGCATCGAACACTGAAGCTTTCTTT
-	TRBV6-5	TRBJ1-1	-	CASSPGGGRNTEAFF	TGTGCCAGCAGTCCTGGGGGGGGTCGTAACACTGAAGCTTTCTTT
-	TRBV4-1	TRBJ1-5	TRBD1	CASSQGDRGNQPQHF	TGCGCCAGCAGCCAAGGTGACAGGGGAAATCAGCCCCAGCATTTT
-	TRBV15	TRBJ1-2	-	CATSGPGIDYGYTF	TGTGCCACCAGCGGCCCAGGTATCGACTATGGCTACACCTTC
-	TRBV5-1	TRBJ2-1	TRBD2	CASRLDGGSHNEQFF	TGCGCCAGCAGATTAGACGGGGGGTCTCACAATGAGCAGTTCTTC
-	TRBV7-9	TRBJ2-3	-	CASSLGIALTQYF	TGTGCCAGCAGCTTAGGAATAGCCCTAACGCAGTATTTT
-	TRBV5-5	TRBJ2-3	-	CASSLRAWGLGETQYF	TGTGCCAGCAGCTTGCGCGCTTGGGGTCTTGGAGAGACGCAGTATTTT
-	TRBV7-2	TRBJ1-2	-	CASSLVSGTQDYGYTF	TGTGCCAGCAGCTTAGTATCGGGAACGCAGGACTATGGCTACACCTTC
-	TRBV5-1	TRBJ2-1	-	CASSLAQYNEQFF	TGCGCCAGCAGCTTGGCTCAGTACAATGAGCAGTTCTTC
-	TRBV29-1	TRBJ2-1	TRBD2	CSVQPWTRSYNEQFF	TGCAGCGTTCAACCATGGACTAGGTCCTACAATGAGCAGTTCTTC
-	TRBV5-1	TRBJ2-5	TRBD2	CASSLAWASGVQETQYF	TGCGCCAGCAGCTTGGCCTGGGCTAGCGGGGTCCAAGAGACCCAGTACTTC
-	TRBV5-8	TRBJ1-5	TRBD1	CASSSGQFNQPQHF	TGTGCCAGCAGCTCGGGACAGTTTAATCAGCCCCAGCATTTT
-	TRBV6-5	TRBJ1-2	-	CASISPEGINYGYTF	TGTGCCAGCATCTCCCCCGAGGGGATTAACTATGGCTACACCTTC
-	TRBV19	TRBJ1-1	-	CASSIRDRGTEAFF	TGTGCCAGTAGTATAAGGGATCGCGGAACTGAAGCTTTCTTT
-	TRBV5-4	TRBJ2-5	-	CASSLRGQETQYF	TGTGCCAGCAGCCTACGGGGCCAAGAGACCCAGTACTTC
-	TRBV5-6	TRBJ1-5	-	CASSRGTRNQPQHF	TGTGCCAGCAGCAGAGGGACACGCAATCAGCCCCAGCATTTT
few	TRBV6-4	TRBJ2-2	TRBD2	CASSDGSGGHTGELFF	TGTGCCAGCAGTGACGGTAGCGGGGGTCACACCGGGGAGCTGTTTTTT
-	TRBV18	TRBJ1-6	-	CASSPSGWRSPLHF	TGTGCCAGCTCACCGTCAGGATGGAGGTCACCCCTCCACTTT
-	TRBV6-5	TRBJ1-1	-	CATGRGENTEAFF	TGTGCCACCGGAAGGGGTGAGAACACTGAAGCTTTCTTT
-	TRBV5-1	TRBJ1-1	-	CASSHDGNTEAFF	TGCGCCAGCAGCCACGACGGGAACACTGAAGCTTTCTTT